These 8 T cell receptor beta chains share one sample of origin, sequenced in a study of Graves' ophthalmopathy and Graves' hyperthyroidism. Researchers took RNA transcripts and amplified TCR beta CDR3 regions from them. HTBI primers were used in a first-round RT-PCR, which preceded a second-round multiplex PCR. MiXCR, run by TCRdb on the multiplex PCR reads, gives a single entry per CDR3 protein. This sample has just over 600,000 distinct CDR3 sequences, with about 24% found just once. The material sequenced was peripheral blood. Receptors were obtained from a young woman with stable Graves' hyperthyroidism. Some clones in this sample may be carry-over from other donors' samples.

This clonotype was observed a handful of times. This sequence joins TRBV29-1 and TRBJ1-5, with D possibly TRBD1 on 5 matching bases. This CDR3 is 15 amino acids long. V was clipped by 4 bases and J by 4 bases, with 17 bases between them. Germline V gene lookup returns CDR1 SQVTM and CDR2 ANQGSEA. CDR3 protein: CSVGEGAGGNQPQHF. In nucleotides, the CDR3 is TGCAGCGTTGGGGAGGGCGCCGGGGGGAATCAGCCCCAGCATTTT.

The chain combines TRBV11-2 with TRBJ2-5; no reliable D call. The end of the DNA aligns better with TRBJ2-7, so the J call may be wrong. This CDR3 region has 14 residues. The V gene's germline CDR1 is SGHAT and CDR2 FQNNGV. The CDR3 coding sequence is TGTGCCAGCAGCTTATCTTCCCCGTTCTACGAGCAGTACTTC. Its translation: CASSLSSPFYEQYF.

This clonotype was seen many times. The CDR3 here is CSAAGQSHGYTF. The CDR3 bases are TGCAGCGCCGCGGGACAGTCTCATGGCTACACCTTC. The rearrangement links TRBV29-1 to TRBJ1-2; 7 bases are shared with TRBD1. Germline CDR1 is SQVTM and CDR2 is ANQGSEA. This CDR3 spans 12 amino acids. The junction had 8 bases not matched to a gene; V was cut back by 7 bases and J by 6 bases.

This clonotype was seen at least ten times. The chain uses TRBV7-3 and TRBJ2-7; TRBD1 might be the D (5 bases). The germline gives CDR1 SGHTA, CDR2 FQGTGA. CDR3 length: 13 residues. V lost 5 bases, J lost 0 bases, and 8 bases lay in between. The CDR3: CASSHTGSYEQYF. The DNA for the CDR3 is TGTGCCAGCAGCCACACAGGCTCCTACGAGCAGTACTTC.

This clonotype was observed at least ten times. The chain is built from TRBV27 and TRBJ1-1; D call uncertain. The CDR3 loop spans 15 amino acids. CDR1 is MNHEY and CDR2 is SMNVEV in the germline V gene (reference sequence). Trimming stripped 5 bases from V and 0 bases from J, with 13 bases between. Here the CDR3 reads CASSPMGRLNTEAFF. CDR3 in DNA: TGTGCCAGCAGTCCCATGGGCAGGCTGAACACTGAAGCTTTCTTT.

This clonotype was found many times. This chain uses TRBV6-5 with TRBJ2-5, with 10 positions matching TRBD2. This CDR3 has 15 amino acids. J was trimmed by 4 bases and V by 7 bases; bases with no gene match: 9. Germline values: CDR1 MNHEY, CDR2 SVGAGI. The CDR3 coding sequence is TGTGCCAGCAAAGGACTAGCGGTCCGAGCAGAGACCCAGTACTTC. It specifies CASKGLAVRAETQYF.

The table lists this clonotype with many counts. The DNA of the CDR3 is TGTGCCTGGAAACCTAAAAGCACCTATGGCTACACCTTC. Its protein product is CAWKPKSTYGYTF. The chain links TRBV30 to TRBJ1-2; D is unresolved. The germline V gene has CDR1 GTSNPN and CDR2 SVGIG (reference sequence). CDR3 length equals 13 residues. V shed 4 bases and J shed 4 bases, with 13 bases lying between them.

The CDR3 spells CASSYTGSLEGAFF. In nucleotides, the CDR3 is TGTGCCAGCAGTTACACAGGGAGCCTCGAGGGAGCTTTCTTT. This chain uses TRBV6-2 or TRBV6-3 with TRBJ1-1; weak D call: TRBD1 (6 bases). Germline assignment: CDR1 MNHEY and CDR2 SVGEGT. The CDR3 has 14 residues. Trimming took off 2 bases at V and 10 bases at J, with 17 bases between the two ends.